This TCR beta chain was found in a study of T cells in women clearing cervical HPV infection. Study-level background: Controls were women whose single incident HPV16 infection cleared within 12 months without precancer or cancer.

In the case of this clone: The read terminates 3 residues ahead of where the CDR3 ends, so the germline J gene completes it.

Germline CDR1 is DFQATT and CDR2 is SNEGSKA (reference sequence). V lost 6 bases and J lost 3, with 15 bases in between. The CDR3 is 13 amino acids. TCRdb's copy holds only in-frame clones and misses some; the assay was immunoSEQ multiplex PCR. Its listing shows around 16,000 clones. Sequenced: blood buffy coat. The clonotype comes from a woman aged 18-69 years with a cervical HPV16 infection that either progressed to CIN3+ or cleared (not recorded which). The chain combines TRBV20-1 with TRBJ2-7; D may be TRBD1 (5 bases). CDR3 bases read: TGCAGTGCATCCCAGGGCTTTAACTACGAG. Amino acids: CSASQGFNYE. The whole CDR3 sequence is CSASQGFNYEQYF.